Presented here are 30 T cell receptor beta chains from one specimen sequenced in a study of a mutant IDH1 vaccine in newly diagnosed glioma. No antigen has been identified for these receptors. Time point: week 47, end of study. One vaccine dose held 300 ug of mutant IDH1 20-mer peptide and came with topical imiquimod. The protocol was immunoSEQ multiplex PCR, while the TCRdb copy is restricted to in-frame clones and leaves out a portion. Counted here are tens of thousands of clones, 60% to 75% occurring once; the ten biggest clones make up roughly 10%. Sequencing was performed on PBMCs, taken from a glioma patient whose treatment included an IDH1 peptide vaccine. These TCRs come from a man aged 40-49 years with glioma.

The rearrangement joins TRBV4-1 to TRBJ2-1, with unresolved D. Looked up from germline, CDR1 is MGHRA and CDR2 is YSYEKL. V was shortened by 0 bases and J by 7 bases, with 4 bases between the two germline ends. The CDR3 loop spans 12 amino acids. The CDR3 bases are TGCGCCAGCAGCCAAGATCGGAATGAGCAGTTCTTC. The encoded protein is CASSQDRNEQFF.

This rearrangement joins TRBV28 to TRBJ2-7; the match to TRBD1 covers 9 bases. J was trimmed by 7 bases and V by 6 bases; bases with no gene match: 10. CDR1 is MDHEN, CDR2 SYDVKM, per germline. This CDR3 is built from 14 residues. The CDR3 sequence: CASSRRDRVREQYF. The CDR3 nucleotides are TGTGCCAGCAGCCGACGGGACAGGGTCAGGGAGCAGTACTTC.

The chain joins TRBV5-6 to TRBJ2-2; maybe TRBD2 (5 bases). Trimming took off 4 bases at V and 5 bases at J, with 15 bases between the two ends. This CDR3 contains 15 residues. The V gene's germline CDR1 is SGHDT and CDR2 YYEEEE. CDR3 protein: CASSQDFRGTGELFF. The DNA of the CDR3 is TGTGCCAGCAGCCAGGACTTCCGGGGTACCGGGGAGCTGTTTTTT.

The gene calls are TRBV2 and TRBJ2-2; TRBD2 matches 7 bases. V lost 2 bases, J lost 2 bases, and 5 bases stayed unmatched. Germline V gene data show CDR1 as SNHLY and CDR2 as FYNNEI. The CDR3 extends over 16 amino acids. The CDR3 protein is CASSERLADNTGELFF. The CDR3 DNA reads TGTGCCAGCAGTGAAAGGCTAGCGGATAACACCGGGGAGCTGTTTTTT.

The CDR3 region has the DNA TGTGCCAGCATTAACAGGGTTAGTTGGACAGATACGCAGTATTTT. Translating gives CASINRVSWTDTQYF. This chain connects TRBV2 to TRBJ2-3; maybe TRBD1 (6 bases). The V end lost 7 bases, the J end lost 3 bases, and 17 bases lay between the germline ends. This CDR3 is 15 amino acids long. Looked up from germline, CDR1 is SNHLY and CDR2 is FYNNEI.

The rearrangement joins TRBV6-1 to TRBJ1-6; D not certain. V was trimmed by 6 bases and J by 9 bases, leaving 9 bases between them. The germline gives CDR1 MNHNS, CDR2 SASEGT. The CDR3 sequence is 12 residues long. CDR3 coding DNA: TGTGCCAGCAGCTCAGCAACTTCACCCCTCCACTTT. Its protein product is CASSSATSPLHF.

This chain links TRBV5-1 with TRBJ2-7; 7 bases map to TRBD1. V shed 1 base, J shed 4 bases, and the junction held 8 bases outside the gene matches. CDR1 SGHRS and CDR2 YFSETQ come from the germline V gene. This CDR3 is built from 15 residues. The CDR3 spells CASSLLPGQQYEQYF. CDR3 DNA sequence: TGCGCCAGCAGCTTGCTCCCGGGACAGCAGTACGAGCAGTACTTC.

The chain links TRBV19 to TRBJ2-6; TRBD1 matches 10 bases. This CDR3 is 16 amino acids long. The V and J ends lost 4 bases and 2 bases, in that order; junction bases with no gene match: 2. The germline gives CDR1 LNHDA, CDR2 SQIVND (reference sequence). The CDR3 loop is CASSSGTGAGANVLTF. The CDR3 nucleotides are TGTGCCAGTAGTAGCGGGACAGGGGCTGGGGCCAACGTCCTGACTTTC. The entire variable domain, with the rest obtained from reference TRBV19 and TRBJ2-6, is as follows: DGGITQSPKYLFRKEGQNVTLSCEQNLNHDAMYWYRQDPGQGLRLIYYSQIVNDFQKGDIAEGYSVSREKKESFPLTVTSAQKNPTAFYLCASSSGTGAGANVLTFGAGSRLTVL.

This chain links TRBV5-1 with TRBJ1-2; D is uncertain. CDR3 length equals 13 residues. The ends were cut back, 0 bases at V and 2 bases at J, with 5 bases in the middle. The germline V gene has CDR1 SGHRS and CDR2 YFSETQ. The CDR3: CASSLEQNYGYTF. The CDR3 DNA follows: TGCGCCAGCAGCTTGGAGCAAAACTATGGCTACACCTTC.

The CDR3 DNA is TGTGCCAGCAGCTCGGGACTAGCGGGACCCACAGATACGCAGTATTTT. Encoded protein: CASSSGLAGPTDTQYF. The V gene is TRBV7-9, the J gene TRBJ2-3; 13 bases are a match to TRBD2. Per the germline V gene, CDR1 is SEHNR and CDR2 is FQNEAQ (reference sequence). The CDR3 is 16 amino acids. J was trimmed by 2 bases and V by 4 bases; bases with no gene match: 3.

The chain carries TRBV6-5 and TRBJ2-5; 9 bases are a match to TRBD2. CDR1 and CDR2 (germline): MNHEY, SVGAGI. The CDR3 is made up of 13 amino acids. V was clipped by 5 bases and J by 4 bases; unmatched bases: 2. The CDR3 DNA sequence: TGTGCCAGCAGTAAACTAGCGGGAGAGACCCAGTACTTC. It translates to CASSKLAGETQYF.

The chain combines TRBV19 with TRBJ2-2; D not resolved. The CDR3 has 14 residues. The germline V gene encodes CDR1 LNHDA and CDR2 SQIVND (reference sequence). The V and J ends lost 7 bases and 5 bases respectively, with 14 bases between them. CDR3 loop: CASTVLPSTGELFF. The CDR3 DNA reads as TGTGCCAGTACCGTCCTACCTAGTACCGGGGAGCTGTTTTTT. Combining the CDR3 with reference TRBV19 and TRBJ2-2 gives the whole variable domain DGGITQSPKYLFRKEGQNVTLSCEQNLNHDAMYWYRQDPGQGLRLIYYSQIVNDFQKGDIAEGYSVSREKKESFPLTVTSAQKNPTAFYLCASTVLPSTGELFFGEGSRLTVL.

The chain employs TRBV9 and TRBJ2-2, with 10 nucleotides matching TRBD1. The CDR3 is 17 amino acids. V shed 0 bases and J 4 bases; nucleotides not matched to a gene: 6. Per germline, CDR1 SGDLS and CDR2 YYNGEE. The DNA for the CDR3 is TGTGCCAGCAGCGTAGGGGTGGGACAGGGGCGCACCGGGGAGCTGTTTTTT. This gives the protein CASSVGVGQGRTGELFF.

This clone was counted a single time. The CDR3 bases are TGTGCCAGCAGTTCCGACTGGAACCCCTACGAGCAGTACTTC. Residues: CASSSDWNPYEQYF. The genes are TRBV27 and TRBJ2-7, with D unresolved. The CDR3 has 14 residues. Trimming left V 4 bases short and J 2 bases short, with 12 bases between. Germline loops: CDR1 MNHEY, CDR2 SMNVEV (reference sequence).

This chain uses TRBV7-2 with TRBJ2-2; TRBD2 might be the D (5 bases). CDR1 and CDR2 from the germline V gene are SGHTA and FQGNSA. This CDR3 comprises 14 residues. V was shortened by 1 base and J by 5 bases, with 8 bases between the two germline ends. CDR3 in DNA: TGTGCCAGCAGCTTAGAACGGGGAACCGGGGAGCTGTTTTTT. Translating gives CASSLERGTGELFF.

The CDR3 reads CSAGEYNEQFF. The CDR3 nucleotides are TGCAGTGCGGGGGAATACAATGAGCAGTTCTTC. V is TRBV20-1 and J is TRBJ2-1, with D perhaps TRBD1 or TRBD2 (5 bases each). The CDR3 has 11 amino acids. V shed 6 bases and J shed 4 bases, with 7 bases lying between them. From germline, CDR1 is DFQATT and CDR2 SNEGSKA (reference sequence).

V is TRBV9 and J is TRBJ1-2, with TRBD1 as a possible D gene (5 bases). Deletions cut 4 bases from V and 7 bases from J, with 11 bases between. The CDR3 is 12 amino acids. From germline, CDR1 is SGDLS and CDR2 YYNGEE. The CDR3 spells CASSFGTAGYTF. DNA for the CDR3: TGTGCCAGCAGCTTCGGGACCGCTGGCTACACCTTC.

This clone was observed a handful of times. The J gene is TRBJ2-2, the V gene TRBV5-5; D could derive from TRBD1 or TRBD2 (5 bases each). V was clipped by 4 bases and J by 2 bases, with 9 bases between them. The V gene's germline CDR1 is SGHKS and CDR2 YYEKEE (reference sequence). This CDR3 contains 14 residues. Written as DNA, the CDR3 is TGTGCCAGCAGCGGGGGAGTAAACACCGGGGAGCTGTTTTTT. Protein: CASSGGVNTGELFF.

The V call is TRBV5-1, the J call TRBJ1-1; D call uncertain. This CDR3 has 17 amino acids. V dropped 2 bases and J dropped 0 bases, with 17 bases sitting between them. Germline CDR1 is SGHRS and CDR2 is YFSETQ. The CDR3 sequence is CASSFVISWSMNTEAFF. Here the CDR3 DNA reads TGCGCCAGCAGCTTCGTTATATCTTGGTCCATGAACACTGAAGCTTTCTTT.

This clone turned up a few times. The genes are TRBV6-5 and TRBJ2-3; possibly TRBD2 for D (5 bases). The ends were cut back, 0 bases at V and 4 bases at J, with 5 bases in the middle. The CDR3 runs 13 residues. Germline V CDR1 and CDR2: MNHEY, SVGAGI. Here the CDR3 reads CASSYSRADTQYF. CDR3 DNA: TGTGCCAGCAGTTACTCGAGGGCAGATACGCAGTATTTT.

CDR3 protein: CASSMRREKGQETQYF. CDR3 nucleotides: TGTGCCAGCAGCATGCGCCGGGAGAAGGGGCAAGAGACCCAGTACTTC. The genes are TRBV11-3 and TRBJ2-5, with a weak D call TRBD2 (6 bases). With 5 bases removed from V and 2 bases from J, the gap between germline ends came to 18 bases. This CDR3 has 16 amino acids. The V gene's germline CDR1 is SGHNT and CDR2 YENEEA.

This CDR3 reads CASMSRGVNTEAFF. CDR3 DNA: TGTGCCAGCATGAGTAGGGGCGTGAACACTGAAGCTTTCTTT. V gene TRBV6-1 combines with J gene TRBJ1-1; tentative D call: TRBD1 (5 bases). The CDR3 runs 14 residues. The germline V gene has CDR1 MNHNS and CDR2 SASEGT. The germline V and J ends were trimmed by 7 bases and 0 bases, with 12 bases remaining between them.

The rearrangement uses TRBV7-2 and TRBJ1-2; D might be TRBD1 (5 bases). The CDR3 runs 14 residues. Deletions cut 5 bases from V and 5 bases from J, with 15 bases between. CDR1 is SGHTA and CDR2 is FQGNSA in the germline V gene. The CDR3 DNA sequence: TGTGCCAGCAGCCCCCAAGGGACGGGGTATGGCTACACCTTC. Translating gives CASSPQGTGYGYTF.

This clone has only a few counts. The rearrangement joins TRBV6-6 to TRBJ2-3, with 9 bases that match TRBD1. CDR3 length: 15 amino acids. Germline-derived CDR1 and CDR2 are MNHNY and SVGAGI (reference sequence). V lost 6 bases to trimming and J lost 3 bases; unmatched junction nucleotides: 7. The CDR3 loop is CASRPTGGRTDTQYF. The CDR3 DNA follows: TGTGCCAGCAGGCCTACAGGGGGCAGAACAGATACGCAGTATTTT.

The DNA of the CDR3 is TGTGCCAGCAGCCCCTCGGGGGTGACAAACACTGAAGCTTTCTTT. It encodes CASSPSGVTNTEAFF. V usage is TRBV7-8 and J usage is TRBJ1-1; tentative D call: TRBD1 (5 bases). The CDR3 length is 15 residues. V lost 5 bases to trimming and J lost 2 bases, with 15 bases between them. Per the germline V gene, CDR1 is SGHVS and CDR2 is FQNEAQ.

The chain couples TRBV11-2 to TRBJ1-1, with D tentatively TRBD1 (5 bases). CDR1 and CDR2 from the germline V gene are SGHAT and FQNNGV. This CDR3 is 14 amino acids long. V lost 2 bases and J lost 4, with 11 bases in between. Written as DNA, the CDR3 is TGTGCCAGCAGCTTAACCTCCCAGGGCACTGAAGCTTTCTTT. This codes for CASSLTSQGTEAFF.

V and J are TRBV6-6 and TRBJ2-3; no clear D gene. Germline V gene lookup returns CDR1 MNHNY and CDR2 SVGAGI (reference sequence). The CDR3 spans 12 residues. V was shortened by 5 bases and J by 4 bases, with 7 bases between the two germline ends. The CDR3 spells CASSLLSDTQYF. The CDR3 coding sequence is TGTGCCAGCAGTCTATTGTCAGATACGCAGTATTTT.

This clone has just one count. This chain connects TRBV29-1 to TRBJ2-3; 8 positions match TRBD2. The V and J ends lost 4 bases and 3 bases, in that order; junction bases with no gene match: 3. Germline V gives CDR1 SQVTM, CDR2 ANQGSEA. CDR3 size: 13 residues. The CDR3 DNA sequence: TGCAGCGTTGTAACTAGCGGAACAGATACGCAGTATTTT. This sequence encodes CSVVTSGTDTQYF.

This chain uses TRBV4-3 with TRBJ2-3; 7 bases align to TRBD2. This CDR3 is built from 17 residues. CDR1 and CDR2 (germline): LGHNA, YSLEER. Germline trimming cut 4 bases from V and 0 bases from J; bases unmatched to any gene: 10. CDR3 bases: TGCGCCAGCAGCCTACATGCTAGCGGCGCTAGCACAGATACGCAGTATTTT. Translation: CASSLHASGASTDTQYF.

The chain employs TRBV2 and TRBJ2-7; 7 positions match TRBD2. CDR1 is SNHLY, CDR2 FYNNEI, per germline. The V and J ends lost 6 bases and 2 bases, in that order; junction bases with no gene match: 10. The CDR3 runs to 15 residues. Here the CDR3 reads CASRRESGITYEQYF. CDR3 in DNA: TGTGCCAGCAGGAGGGAAAGCGGGATAACCTACGAGCAGTACTTC.